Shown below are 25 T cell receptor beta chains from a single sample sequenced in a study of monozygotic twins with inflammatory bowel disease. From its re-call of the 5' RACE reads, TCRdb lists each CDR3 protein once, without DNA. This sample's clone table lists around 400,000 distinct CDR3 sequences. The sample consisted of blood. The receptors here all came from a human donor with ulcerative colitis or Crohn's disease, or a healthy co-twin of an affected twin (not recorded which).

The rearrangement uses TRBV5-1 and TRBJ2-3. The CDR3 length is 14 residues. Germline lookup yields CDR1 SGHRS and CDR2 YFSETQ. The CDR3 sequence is CASSFSANTDTQYF.

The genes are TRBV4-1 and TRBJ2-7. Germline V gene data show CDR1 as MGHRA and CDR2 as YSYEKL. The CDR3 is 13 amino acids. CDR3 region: CASSHGVEYEQYF.

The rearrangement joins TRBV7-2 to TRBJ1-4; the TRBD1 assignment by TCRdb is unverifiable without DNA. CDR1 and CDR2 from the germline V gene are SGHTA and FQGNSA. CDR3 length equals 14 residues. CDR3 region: CASSSGRWNEKLFF.

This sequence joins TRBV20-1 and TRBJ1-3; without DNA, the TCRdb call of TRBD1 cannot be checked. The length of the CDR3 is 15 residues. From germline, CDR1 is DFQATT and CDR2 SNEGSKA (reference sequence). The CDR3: CSARDPTGTGNTIYF.

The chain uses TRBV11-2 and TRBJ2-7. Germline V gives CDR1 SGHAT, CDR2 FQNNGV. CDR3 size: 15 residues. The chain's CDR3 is CASSLDNWAPYEQYF.

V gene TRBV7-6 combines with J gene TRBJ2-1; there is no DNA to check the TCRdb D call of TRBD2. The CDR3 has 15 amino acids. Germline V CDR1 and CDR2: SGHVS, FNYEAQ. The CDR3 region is CASSPFSGSYNEQFF.

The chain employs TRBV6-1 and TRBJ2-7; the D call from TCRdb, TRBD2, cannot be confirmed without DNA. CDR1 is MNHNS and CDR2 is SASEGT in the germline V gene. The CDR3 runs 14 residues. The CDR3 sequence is CASKRAGLTYEQYF.

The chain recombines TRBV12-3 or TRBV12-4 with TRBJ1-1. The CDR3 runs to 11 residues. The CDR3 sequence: CASSRVSEAFF.

CDR3 sequence: CASSTRDRYNSPLHF. The rearrangement uses TRBV11-2 and TRBJ1-6; TCRdb proposes TRBD1, but this gene call is untestable without DNA. The CDR3 totals 15 residues. From germline, CDR1 is SGHAT and CDR2 FQNNGV.

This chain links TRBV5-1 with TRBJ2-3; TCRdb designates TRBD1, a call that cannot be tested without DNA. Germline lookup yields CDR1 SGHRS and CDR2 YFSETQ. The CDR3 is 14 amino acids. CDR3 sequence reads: CASSLEQATDTQYF. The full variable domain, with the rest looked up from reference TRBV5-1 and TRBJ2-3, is KAGVTQTPRYLIKTRGQQVTLSCSPISGHRSVSWYQQTPGQGLQFLFEYFSETQRNKGNFPGRFSGRQFSNSRSEMNVSTLELGDSALYLCASSLEQATDTQYFGPGTRLTVL.

This CDR3 reads CASSIPTHQETQYF. The chain links TRBV19 to TRBJ2-5. Germline CDR1 reads LNHDA; CDR2 reads SQIVND (reference sequence). There are 14 residues in the CDR3.

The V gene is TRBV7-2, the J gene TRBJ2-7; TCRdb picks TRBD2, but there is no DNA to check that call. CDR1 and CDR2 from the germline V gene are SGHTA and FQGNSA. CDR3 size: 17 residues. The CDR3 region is CASSLSAGLATPYEQYF.

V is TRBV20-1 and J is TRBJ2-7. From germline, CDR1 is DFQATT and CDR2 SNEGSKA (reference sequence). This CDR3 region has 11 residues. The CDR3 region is CSARPWDEQYF.

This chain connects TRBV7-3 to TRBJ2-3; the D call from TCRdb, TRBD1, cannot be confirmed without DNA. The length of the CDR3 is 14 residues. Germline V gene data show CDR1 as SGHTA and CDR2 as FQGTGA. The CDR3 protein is CASSLGQGTGTQYF.

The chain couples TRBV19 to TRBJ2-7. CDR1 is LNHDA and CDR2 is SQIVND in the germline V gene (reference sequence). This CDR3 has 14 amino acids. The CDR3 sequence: CASSINDRPYEQYF. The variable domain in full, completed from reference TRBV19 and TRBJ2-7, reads DGGITQSPKYLFRKEGQNVTLSCEQNLNHDAMYWYRQDPGQGLRLIYYSQIVNDFQKGDIAEGYSVSREKKESFPLTVTSAQKNPTAFYLCASSINDRPYEQYFGPGTRLTVT.

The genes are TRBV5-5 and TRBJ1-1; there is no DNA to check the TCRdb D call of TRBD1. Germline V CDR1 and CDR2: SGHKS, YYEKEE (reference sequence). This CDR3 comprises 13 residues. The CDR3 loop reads CASSLGGMGEAFF.

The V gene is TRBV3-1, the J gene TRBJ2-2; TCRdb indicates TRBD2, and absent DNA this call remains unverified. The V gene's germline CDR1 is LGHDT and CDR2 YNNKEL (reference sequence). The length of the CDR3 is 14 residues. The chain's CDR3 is CASSQVGRPGELFF.

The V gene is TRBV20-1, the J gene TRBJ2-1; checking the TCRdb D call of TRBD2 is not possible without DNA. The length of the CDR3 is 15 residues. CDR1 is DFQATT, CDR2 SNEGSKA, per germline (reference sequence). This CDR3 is CSASWASGSGNEQFF.

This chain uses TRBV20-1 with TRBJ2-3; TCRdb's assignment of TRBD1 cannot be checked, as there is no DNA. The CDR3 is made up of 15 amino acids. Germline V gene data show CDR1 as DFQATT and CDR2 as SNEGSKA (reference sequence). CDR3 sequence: CSARAGQGVTDTQYF.

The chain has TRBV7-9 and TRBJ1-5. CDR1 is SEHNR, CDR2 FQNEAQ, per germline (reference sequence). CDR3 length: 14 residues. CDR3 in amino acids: CASSLAGSIQPQHF.

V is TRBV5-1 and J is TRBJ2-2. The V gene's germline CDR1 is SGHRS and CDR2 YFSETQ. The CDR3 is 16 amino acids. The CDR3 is CASSLTIPTNTGELFF.

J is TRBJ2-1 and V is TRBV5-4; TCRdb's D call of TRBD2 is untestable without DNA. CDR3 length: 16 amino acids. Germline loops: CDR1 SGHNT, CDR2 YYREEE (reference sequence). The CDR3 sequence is CASSFERDSSYNEQFF.

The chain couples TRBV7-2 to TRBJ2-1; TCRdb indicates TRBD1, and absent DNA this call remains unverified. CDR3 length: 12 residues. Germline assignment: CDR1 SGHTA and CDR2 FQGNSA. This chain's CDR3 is CASSLVVTGPFF.

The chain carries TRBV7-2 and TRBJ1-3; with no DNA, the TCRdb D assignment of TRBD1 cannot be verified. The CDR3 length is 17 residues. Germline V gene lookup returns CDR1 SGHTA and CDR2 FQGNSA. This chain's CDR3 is CASSLAIQGASGNTIYF.

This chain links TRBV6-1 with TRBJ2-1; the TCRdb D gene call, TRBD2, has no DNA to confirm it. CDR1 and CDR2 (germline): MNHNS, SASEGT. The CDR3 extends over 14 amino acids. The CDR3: CASRRTSGSFEQFF.